The present entry profiles one T cell receptor beta chain with its context. The antigen remains undetermined. The data belong to a study of shared clonotypes between healthy human individuals. Germline CDR1 and CDR2: SGHNT and YYREEE (reference sequence). This CDR3 contains 18 residues. The trim removed 4 bases at V and 2 bases at J, leaving 7 bases unmatched. Measured with immunoSEQ multiplex PCR; TCRdb has only the in-frame clones, and not every one. The top ten clones hold under 0.45% of a sample with about 2.3 million clones, roughly 93% of them seen once. Notes on the study in general: Some clonotypes were shared by all four sorted-subset donors, while others were not shared. The non-shared ones had lower generation probabilities than the shared ones.

The clonotype originates from a young man in good health. Some clones in this sample may be carry-over from other donors' samples. This chain connects TRBV5-4 to TRBJ2-6, with TRBD1 matching 12 bases. Sequencing used naive CD4+ T cells from PBMCs. The subset denotes: CD45RA+ positively selected. The CDR3 protein is CASSPPGQGAAGANVLTF. The CDR3 DNA reads as TGTGCCAGCAGCCCTCCGGGACAGGGGGCTGCTGGGGCCAACGTCCTGACTTTC.